This T cell receptor (beta chain) comes out of a study of technical replicates of blood from a few donors. Repertoires were generated with immunoSEQ multiplex PCR, while TCRdb's copy carries only in-frame clones and drops some. The sample includes tens of thousands of clones, approximately 90% of them seen just once. Germline loops: CDR1 SGHRS, CDR2 YFSETQ. CDR3 length: 15 residues. Trimming left V 2 bases short and J 4 bases short, with 15 bases between. The sample consisted of PBMCs. The V gene is TRBV5-1, the J gene TRBJ1-1, with D hard to call. The origin of this receptor is a human donor in good health. Some clones in this sample may be carry-over from other donors' samples. CDR3 in amino acids: CASSLGLPTGTEAFF. For the CDR3, the DNA is TGCGCCAGCAGCTTAGGACTCCCGACGGGCACTGAAGCTTTCTTT.